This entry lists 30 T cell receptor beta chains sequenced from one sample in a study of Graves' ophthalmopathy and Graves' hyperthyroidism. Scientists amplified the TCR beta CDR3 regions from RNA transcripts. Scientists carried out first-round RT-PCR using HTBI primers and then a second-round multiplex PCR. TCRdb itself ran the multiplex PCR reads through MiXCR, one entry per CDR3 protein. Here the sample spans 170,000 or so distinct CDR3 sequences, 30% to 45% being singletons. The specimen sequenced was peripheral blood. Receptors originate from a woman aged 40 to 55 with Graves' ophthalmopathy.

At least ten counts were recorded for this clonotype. The CDR3 is CASQNTVTNTEAFF. CDR3 DNA: TGTGCCAGTCAGAACACAGTTACGAACACTGAAGCTTTCTTT. V and J are TRBV19 and TRBJ1-1; D is unclear. The CDR3 is 14 amino acids. Germline V CDR1 and CDR2: LNHDA, SQIVND (reference sequence). Trimming shortened V by 8 bases and J by 1 base, and 14 bases separated the two germline ends.

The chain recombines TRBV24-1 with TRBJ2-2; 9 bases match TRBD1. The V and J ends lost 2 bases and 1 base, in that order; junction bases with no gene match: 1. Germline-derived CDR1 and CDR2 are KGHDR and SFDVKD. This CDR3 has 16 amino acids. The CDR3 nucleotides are TGTGCCACCAGTGATTGGGACAGGGTGAACACCGGGGAGCTGTTTTTT. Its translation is CATSDWDRVNTGELFF.

The CDR3 region has the DNA TGTGCCAGCAGTGGGACTAGTTTGGAGACCCAGTACTTC. Encoded protein: CASSGTSLETQYF. The V gene is TRBV12-3 or TRBV12-4, the J gene TRBJ2-5, with 8 bases that match TRBD2. CDR3 length: 13 amino acids. V lost 5 bases to trimming and J lost 5 bases; unmatched junction nucleotides: 4.

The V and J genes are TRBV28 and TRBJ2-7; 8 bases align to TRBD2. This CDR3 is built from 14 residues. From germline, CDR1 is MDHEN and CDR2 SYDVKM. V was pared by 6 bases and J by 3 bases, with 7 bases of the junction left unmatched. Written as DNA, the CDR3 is TGTGCCAGCAGCGACGGGACTAGTTACTACGAGCAGTACTTC. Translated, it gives CASSDGTSYYEQYF. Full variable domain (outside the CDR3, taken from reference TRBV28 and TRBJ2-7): DVKVTQSSRYLVKRTGEKVFLECVQDMDHENMFWYRQDPGLGLRLIYFSYDVKMKEKGDIPEGYSVSREKKERFSLILESASTNQTSMYLCASSDGTSYYEQYFGPGTRLTVT.

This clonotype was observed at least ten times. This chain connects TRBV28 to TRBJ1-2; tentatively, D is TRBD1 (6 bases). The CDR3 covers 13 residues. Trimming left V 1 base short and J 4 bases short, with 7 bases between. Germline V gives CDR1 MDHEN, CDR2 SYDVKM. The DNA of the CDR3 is TGTGCCAGCAGTTTATTCAGGGGCTATGGCTACACCTTC. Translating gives CASSLFRGYGYTF.

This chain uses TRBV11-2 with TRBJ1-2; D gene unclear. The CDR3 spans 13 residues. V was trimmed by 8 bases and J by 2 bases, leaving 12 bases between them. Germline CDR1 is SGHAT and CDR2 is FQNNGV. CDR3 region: CASGPAANYGYTF. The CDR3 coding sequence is TGTGCCAGCGGCCCGGCGGCGAACTATGGCTACACCTTC.

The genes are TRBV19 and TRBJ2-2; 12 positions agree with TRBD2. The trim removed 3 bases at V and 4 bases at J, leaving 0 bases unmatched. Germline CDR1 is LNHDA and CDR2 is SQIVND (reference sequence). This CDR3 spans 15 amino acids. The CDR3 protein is CASSMTSGSTGELFF. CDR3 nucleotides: TGTGCCAGTAGTATGACTAGCGGGAGCACCGGGGAGCTGTTTTTT. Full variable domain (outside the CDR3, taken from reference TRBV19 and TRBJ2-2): DGGITQSPKYLFRKEGQNVTLSCEQNLNHDAMYWYRQDPGQGLRLIYYSQIVNDFQKGDIAEGYSVSREKKESFPLTVTSAQKNPTAFYLCASSMTSGSTGELFFGEGSRLTVL.

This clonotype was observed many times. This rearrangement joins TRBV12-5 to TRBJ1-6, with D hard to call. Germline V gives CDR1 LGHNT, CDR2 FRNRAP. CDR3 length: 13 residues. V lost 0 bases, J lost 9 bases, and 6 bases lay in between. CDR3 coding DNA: TGTGCTAGTGGTTTGGTCGGGTTTTCACCCCTCCACTTT. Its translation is CASGLVGFSPLHF.

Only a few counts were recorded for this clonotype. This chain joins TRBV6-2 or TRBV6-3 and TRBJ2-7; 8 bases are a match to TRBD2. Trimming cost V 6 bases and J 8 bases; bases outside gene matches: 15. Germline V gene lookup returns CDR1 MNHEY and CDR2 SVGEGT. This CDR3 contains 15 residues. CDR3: CASRPGGTSPTQQYF. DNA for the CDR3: TGTGCCAGCAGGCCCGGCGGGACTAGTCCTACGCAGCAGTACTTC.

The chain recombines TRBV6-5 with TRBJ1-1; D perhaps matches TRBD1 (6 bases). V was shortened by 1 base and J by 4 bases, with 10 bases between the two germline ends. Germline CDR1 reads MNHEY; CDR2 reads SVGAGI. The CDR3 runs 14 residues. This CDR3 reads CASSYYTGSTEAFF. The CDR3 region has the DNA TGTGCCAGCAGTTACTACACAGGGTCCACTGAAGCTTTCTTT.

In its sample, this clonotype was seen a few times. Here the CDR3 DNA reads TGTGCCAGCAGTTACTCCTGGGGAGGAGGTAACACTGAAGCTTTCTTT. Its protein product is CASSYSWGGGNTEAFF. The chain combines TRBV11-2 with TRBJ1-1; D is unclear. V was shortened by 6 bases and J by 2 bases, with 19 bases between the two germline ends. CDR3 length: 16 residues. Per the germline V gene, CDR1 is SGHAT and CDR2 is FQNNGV.

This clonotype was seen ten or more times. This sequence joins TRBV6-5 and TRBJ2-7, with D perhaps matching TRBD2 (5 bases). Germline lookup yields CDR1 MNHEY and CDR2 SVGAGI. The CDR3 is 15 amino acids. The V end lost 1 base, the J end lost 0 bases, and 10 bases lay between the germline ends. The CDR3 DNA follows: TGTGCCAGCAGTTACTTTACGGGGAGCTCCTACGAGCAGTACTTC. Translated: CASSYFTGSSYEQYF.

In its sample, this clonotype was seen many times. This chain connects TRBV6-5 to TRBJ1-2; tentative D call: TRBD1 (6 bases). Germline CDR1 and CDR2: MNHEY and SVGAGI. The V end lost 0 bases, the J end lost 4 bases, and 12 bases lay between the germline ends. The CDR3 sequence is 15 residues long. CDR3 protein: CASSYSFSDSYGYTF. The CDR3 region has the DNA TGTGCCAGCAGTTACTCGTTCTCGGACAGCTATGGCTACACCTTC.

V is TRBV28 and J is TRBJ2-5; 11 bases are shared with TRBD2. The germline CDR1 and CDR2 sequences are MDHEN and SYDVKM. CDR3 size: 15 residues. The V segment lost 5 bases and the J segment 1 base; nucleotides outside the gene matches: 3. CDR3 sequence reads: CASSPGTSGQETQYF. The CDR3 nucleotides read TGTGCCAGCAGTCCCGGGACTAGCGGCCAAGAGACCCAGTACTTC.

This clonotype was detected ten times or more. The CDR3 loop is CASSLRGLENTIYF. The CDR3 DNA reads as TGCGCCAGCAGCTTAAGGGGGCTGGAAAACACCATATATTTT. The genes are TRBV5-1 and TRBJ1-3; TRBD1 agrees at 7 bases. The CDR3 sequence is 14 residues long. Unmatched junction bases numbered 5, after V lost 2 bases and J lost 6 bases. Germline CDR1 and CDR2: SGHRS and YFSETQ.

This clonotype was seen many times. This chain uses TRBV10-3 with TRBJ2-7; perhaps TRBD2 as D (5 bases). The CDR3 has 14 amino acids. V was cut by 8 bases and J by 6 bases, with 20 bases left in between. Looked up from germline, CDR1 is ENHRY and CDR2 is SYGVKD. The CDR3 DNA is TGTGCCATCGCACAGCGCCCTACCGAGGGCGAGCAGTACTTC. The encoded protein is CAIAQRPTEGEQYF.

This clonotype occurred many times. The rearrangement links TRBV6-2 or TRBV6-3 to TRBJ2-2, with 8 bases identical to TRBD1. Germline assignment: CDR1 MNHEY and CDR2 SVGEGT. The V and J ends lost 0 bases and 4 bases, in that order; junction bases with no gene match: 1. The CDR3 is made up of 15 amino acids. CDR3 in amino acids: CASSYSTGATGELFF. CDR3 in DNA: TGTGCCAGCAGTTACTCGACAGGGGCCACCGGGGAGCTGTTTTTT.

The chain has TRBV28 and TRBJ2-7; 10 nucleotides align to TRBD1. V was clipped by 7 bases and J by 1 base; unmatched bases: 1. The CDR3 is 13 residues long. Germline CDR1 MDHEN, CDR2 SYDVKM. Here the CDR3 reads CASKGQGSYEQYF. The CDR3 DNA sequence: TGTGCCAGCAAGGGACAGGGGTCCTACGAGCAGTACTTC.

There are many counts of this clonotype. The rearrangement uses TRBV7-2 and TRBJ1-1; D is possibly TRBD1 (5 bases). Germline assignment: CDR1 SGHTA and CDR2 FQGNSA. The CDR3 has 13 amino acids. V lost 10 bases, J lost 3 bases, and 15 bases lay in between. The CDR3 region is CATNWGLDTEAFF. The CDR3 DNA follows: TGTGCCACCAATTGGGGACTGGACACTGAAGCTTTCTTT.

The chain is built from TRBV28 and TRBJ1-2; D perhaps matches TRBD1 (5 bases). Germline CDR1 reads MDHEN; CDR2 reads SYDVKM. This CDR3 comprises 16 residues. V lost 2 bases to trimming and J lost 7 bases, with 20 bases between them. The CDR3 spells CASSLNPLGGTGGYTF. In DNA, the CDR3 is TGTGCCAGCAGTTTAAACCCCCTCGGGGGAACGGGTGGCTACACCTTC.

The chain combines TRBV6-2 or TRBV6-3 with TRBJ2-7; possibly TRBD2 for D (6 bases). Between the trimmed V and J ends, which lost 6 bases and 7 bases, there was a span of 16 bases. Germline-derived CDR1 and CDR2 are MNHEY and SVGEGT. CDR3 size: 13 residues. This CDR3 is CASRKLAAGEQYF. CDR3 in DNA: TGTGCCAGCAGAAAGCTCGCTGCGGGGGAGCAGTACTTC.

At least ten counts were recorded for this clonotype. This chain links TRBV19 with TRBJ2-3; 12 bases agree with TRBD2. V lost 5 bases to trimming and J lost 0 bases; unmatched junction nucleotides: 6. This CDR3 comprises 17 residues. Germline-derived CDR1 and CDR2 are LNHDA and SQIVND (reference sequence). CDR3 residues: CASSPSGLAGSTDTQYF. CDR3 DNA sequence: TGTGCCAGTAGTCCCTCAGGACTAGCGGGGAGCACAGATACGCAGTATTTT.

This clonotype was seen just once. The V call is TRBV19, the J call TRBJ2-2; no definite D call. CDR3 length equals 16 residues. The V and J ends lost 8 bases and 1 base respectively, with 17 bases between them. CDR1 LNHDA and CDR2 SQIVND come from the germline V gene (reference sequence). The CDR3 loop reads CASGSVALQNTGELFF. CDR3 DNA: TGTGCCAGTGGGTCAGTGGCCCTCCAGAACACCGGGGAGCTGTTTTTT.

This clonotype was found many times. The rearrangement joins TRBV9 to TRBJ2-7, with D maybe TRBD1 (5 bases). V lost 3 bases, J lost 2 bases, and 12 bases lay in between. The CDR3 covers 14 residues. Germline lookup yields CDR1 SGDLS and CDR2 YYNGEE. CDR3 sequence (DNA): TGTGCCAGCAGCGCGACAGTAAACACCTACGAGCAGTACTTC. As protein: CASSATVNTYEQYF.

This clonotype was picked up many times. The CDR3 DNA reads as TGTGCCAGCACCTACTTACAGGGCTCTGAAGCTTTCTTT. Translated, it gives CASTYLQGSEAFF. This chain uses TRBV12-3 or TRBV12-4 with TRBJ1-1, with a weak D call TRBD1 (6 bases). CDR3 length: 13 residues. The V end was cut by 7 bases, the J end by 6 bases, with 15 bases between.

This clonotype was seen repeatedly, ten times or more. CDR3 loop: CASRPLSGRDYEQYF. The CDR3 nucleotides read TGTGCCAGCAGACCCCTTAGCGGGAGGGACTACGAGCAGTACTTC. The chain uses TRBV12-3 or TRBV12-4 and TRBJ2-7; 11 nucleotides match TRBD2. Unmatched junction bases numbered 7, after V lost 6 bases and J lost 3 bases. The CDR3 sequence is 15 residues long.

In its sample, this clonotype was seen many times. The CDR3 here is CASSLVGPYEQYF. CDR3 in DNA: TGTGCCAGCAGTTTAGTCGGGCCCTACGAGCAGTACTTC. The rearrangement uses TRBV28 and TRBJ2-7; D not resolved. The germline V and J ends were trimmed by 2 bases and 2 bases, with 7 bases remaining between them. This CDR3 has 13 residues. CDR1 is MDHEN, CDR2 SYDVKM, per germline.

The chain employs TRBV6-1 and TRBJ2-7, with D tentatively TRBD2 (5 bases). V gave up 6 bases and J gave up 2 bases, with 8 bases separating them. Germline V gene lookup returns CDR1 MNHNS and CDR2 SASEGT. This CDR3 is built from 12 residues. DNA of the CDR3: TGTGCCAGCAGGGACTTGACCTACGAGCAGTACTTC. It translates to CASRDLTYEQYF.

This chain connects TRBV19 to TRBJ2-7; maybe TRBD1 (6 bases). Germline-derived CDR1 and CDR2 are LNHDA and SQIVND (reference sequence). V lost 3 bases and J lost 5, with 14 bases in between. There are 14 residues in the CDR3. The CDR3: CASSMRQGLNEQYF. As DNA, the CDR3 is TGTGCCAGTAGTATGCGGCAGGGGTTGAACGAGCAGTACTTC.

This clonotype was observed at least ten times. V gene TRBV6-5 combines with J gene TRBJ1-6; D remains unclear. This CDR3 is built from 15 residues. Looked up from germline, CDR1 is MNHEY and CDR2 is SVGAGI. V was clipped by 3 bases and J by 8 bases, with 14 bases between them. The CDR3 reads CASSYGQTADSPLHF. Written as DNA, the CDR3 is TGTGCCAGCAGTTATGGGCAAACCGCGGATTCACCCCTCCACTTT.